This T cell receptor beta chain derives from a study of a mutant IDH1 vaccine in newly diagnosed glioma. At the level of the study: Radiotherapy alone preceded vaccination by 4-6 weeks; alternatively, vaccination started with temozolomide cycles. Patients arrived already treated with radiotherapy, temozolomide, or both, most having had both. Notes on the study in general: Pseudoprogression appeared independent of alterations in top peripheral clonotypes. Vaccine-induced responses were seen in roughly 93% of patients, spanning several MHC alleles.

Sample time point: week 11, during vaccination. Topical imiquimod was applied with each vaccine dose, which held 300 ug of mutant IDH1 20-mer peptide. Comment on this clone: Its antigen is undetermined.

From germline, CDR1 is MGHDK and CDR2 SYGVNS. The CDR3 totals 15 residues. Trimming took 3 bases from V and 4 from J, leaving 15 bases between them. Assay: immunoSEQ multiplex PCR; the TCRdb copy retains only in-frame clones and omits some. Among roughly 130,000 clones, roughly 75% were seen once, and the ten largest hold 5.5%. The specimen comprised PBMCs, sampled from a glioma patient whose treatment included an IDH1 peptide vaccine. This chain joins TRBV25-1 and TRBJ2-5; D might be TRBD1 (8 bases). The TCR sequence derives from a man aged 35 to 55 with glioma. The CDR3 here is CASSDRTGRGETQYF. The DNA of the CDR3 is TGTGCCAGCAGTGACCGGACAGGGAGGGGAGAGACCCAGTACTTC. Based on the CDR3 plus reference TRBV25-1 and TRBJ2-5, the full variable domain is EADIYQTPRYLVIGTGKKITLECSQTMGHDKMYWYQQDPGMELHLIHYSYGVNSTEKGDLSSESTVSRIRTEHFPLTLESARPSHTSQYLCASSDRTGRGETQYFGPGTRLLVL.